This TCR beta chain came from a study of blood T cells in healthy people across ages. General observations from the study: Compared with aged donors, long-lived donors showed fewer expanded clones, suggesting selection. PBMCs were not sorted, which prevented a conclusive comparison of naive versus antigen-experienced cells.

This clonotype was seen repeatedly, ten times or more. Its antigen remains unknown. A J-beta primer mix and a sample-barcoded 5' primer were used in a second PCR of about 7 to 11 cycles. Every sample gave at least 3 million paired-end reads containing CDR3. TCRdb re-called the 5' RACE reads with MiXCR, one entry per CDR3 protein. The profile covers 1.5 million to 2 million distinct CDR3 sequences, with roughly 30% appearing a single time and more than 6% taken by the ten largest. CDR1 ENHRY and CDR2 SYGVKD come from the germline V gene. CDR3 length: 16 residues. Trimming at V came to 6 bases and at J to 0 bases, leaving 5 bases not matched to a gene. Donors each provided about 10 milliliters of peripheral blood.

The receptor's source is a woman under 40 in good health. Material for sequencing was blood. The V call is TRBV10-3, the J call TRBJ2-1; 10 nucleotides agree with TRBD1. CDR3 DNA: TGTGCCATCAGGGGACAGGGGCCAAGCTCCTACAATGAGCAGTTCTTC. Protein: CAIRGQGPSSYNEQFF.